The present T cell receptor beta chain was sequenced within a study of blood T cell repertoires in COVID-19. About the research overall: Samples taken during acute and convalescent COVID-19 were collected in the United States, Italy and Spain. T cells, B-cell-depleted T cells, or PBMCs supplied cDNA or gDNA.

Per the original methods: Amplification with reference gene primers provided the estimates of nucleated cell counts. The protocol was immunoSEQ multiplex PCR, while the TCRdb copy is restricted to in-frame clones and leaves out a portion. The V and J calls and clone size are taken from that table; D and trimming were inferred from the DNA. The sample comprises 150,000 to 200,000 clones, 86% of which are singletons, and roughly 7% rests with the top ten. V was trimmed by 3 bases and J by 7 bases, leaving 7 bases between them. Germline CDR1 is SGHRS and CDR2 is YFSETQ. This CDR3 contains 12 residues. The sample consisted of peripheral blood. The clonotype was recovered from a woman aged 80 or older in a cohort sampled during active or convalescent COVID-19. This chain connects TRBV5-1 to TRBJ2-2; no clear D gene. The CDR3, as DNA: TGCGCCAGCAGCTCTGGAGACGGGGAGCTGTTTTTT. The encoded protein is CASSSGDGELFF.